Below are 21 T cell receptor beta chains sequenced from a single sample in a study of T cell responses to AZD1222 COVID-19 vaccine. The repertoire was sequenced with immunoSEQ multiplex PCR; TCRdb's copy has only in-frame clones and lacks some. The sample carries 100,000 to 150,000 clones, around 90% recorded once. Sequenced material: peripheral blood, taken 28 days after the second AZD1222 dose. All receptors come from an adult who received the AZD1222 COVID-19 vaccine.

The CDR3 spells CASSRAQETQYF. In DNA, the CDR3 is TGTGCCAGTAGTCGGGCCCAAGAGACCCAGTACTTC. The chain is built from TRBV19 and TRBJ2-5; D call uncertain. There are 12 residues in the CDR3. CDR1 and CDR2 (germline): LNHDA, SQIVND (reference sequence). The germline V and J ends were trimmed by 5 bases and 1 base, with 5 bases remaining between them.

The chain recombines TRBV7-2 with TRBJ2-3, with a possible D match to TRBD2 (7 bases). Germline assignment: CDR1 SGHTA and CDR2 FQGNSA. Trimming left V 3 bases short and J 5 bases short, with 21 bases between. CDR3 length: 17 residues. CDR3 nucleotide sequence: TGTGCCAGCAGCTTCCTCGTAGCCTCGGGGGGCGGAGATACGCAGTATTTT. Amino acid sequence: CASSFLVASGGGDTQYF.

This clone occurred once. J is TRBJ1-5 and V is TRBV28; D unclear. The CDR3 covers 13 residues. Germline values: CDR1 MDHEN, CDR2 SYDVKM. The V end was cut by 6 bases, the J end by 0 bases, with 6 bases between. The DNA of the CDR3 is TGTGCCAGCAGCATCGATAGCAATCAGCCCCAGCATTTT. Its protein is CASSIDSNQPQHF.

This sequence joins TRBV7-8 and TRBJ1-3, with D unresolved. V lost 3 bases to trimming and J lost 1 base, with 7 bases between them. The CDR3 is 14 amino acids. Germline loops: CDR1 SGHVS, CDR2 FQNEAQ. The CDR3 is CASSLLLSGNTIYF. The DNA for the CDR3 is TGTGCCAGCAGCTTGCTACTATCTGGAAACACCATATATTTT.

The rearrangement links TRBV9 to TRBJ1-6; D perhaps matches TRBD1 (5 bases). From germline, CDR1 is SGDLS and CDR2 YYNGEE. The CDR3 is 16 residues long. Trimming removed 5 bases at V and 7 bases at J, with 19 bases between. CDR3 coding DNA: TGTGCCAGCAGTCCCTCTCCGGGACCCTTAAATTCACCCCTCCACTTT. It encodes CASSPSPGPLNSPLHF.

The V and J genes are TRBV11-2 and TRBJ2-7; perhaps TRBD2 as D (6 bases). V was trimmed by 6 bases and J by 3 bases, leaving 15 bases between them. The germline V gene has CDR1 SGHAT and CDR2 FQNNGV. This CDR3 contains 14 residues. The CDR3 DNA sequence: TGTGCCAGCAGTCAGGAAGTGGAGGGCTACGAGCAGTACTTC. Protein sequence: CASSQEVEGYEQYF.

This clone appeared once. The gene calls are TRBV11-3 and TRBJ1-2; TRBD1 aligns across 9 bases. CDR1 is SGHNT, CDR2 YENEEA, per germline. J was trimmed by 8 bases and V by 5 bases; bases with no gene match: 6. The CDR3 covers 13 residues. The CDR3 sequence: CASSPGTGRGYTF. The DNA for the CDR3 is TGTGCCAGCAGCCCCGGGACAGGGAGAGGCTACACCTTC.

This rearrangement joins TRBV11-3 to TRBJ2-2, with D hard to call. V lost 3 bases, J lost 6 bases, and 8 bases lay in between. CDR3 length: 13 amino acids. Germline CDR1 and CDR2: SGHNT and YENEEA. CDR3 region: CASSLNEAGELFF. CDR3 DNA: TGTGCCAGCAGCTTGAATGAGGCCGGGGAGCTGTTTTTT.

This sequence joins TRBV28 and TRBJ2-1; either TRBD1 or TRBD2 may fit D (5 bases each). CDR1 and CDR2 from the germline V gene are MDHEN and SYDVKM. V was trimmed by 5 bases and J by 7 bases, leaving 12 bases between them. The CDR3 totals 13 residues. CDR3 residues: CASSEERGNEQFF. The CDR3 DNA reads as TGTGCCAGCAGTGAGGAGAGGGGTAATGAGCAGTTCTTC.

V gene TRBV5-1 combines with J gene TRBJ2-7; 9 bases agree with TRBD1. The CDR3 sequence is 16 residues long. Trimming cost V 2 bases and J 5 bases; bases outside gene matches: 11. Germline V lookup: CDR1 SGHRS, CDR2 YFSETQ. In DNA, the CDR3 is TGCGCCAGCAGCTTAGAAGGACGGACAGGGGCGGACGAGCAGTACTTC. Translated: CASSLEGRTGADEQYF.

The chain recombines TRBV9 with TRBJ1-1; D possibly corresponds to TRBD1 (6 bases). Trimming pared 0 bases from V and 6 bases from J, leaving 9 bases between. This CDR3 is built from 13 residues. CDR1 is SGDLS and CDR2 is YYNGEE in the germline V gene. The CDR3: CASSVGYRAEAFF. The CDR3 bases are TGTGCCAGCAGCGTAGGGTACAGGGCTGAAGCTTTCTTT. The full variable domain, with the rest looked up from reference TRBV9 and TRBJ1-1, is DSGVTQTPKHLITATGQRVTLRCSPRSGDLSVYWYQQSLDQGLQFLIQYYNGEERAKGNILERFSAQQFPDLHSELNLSSLELGDSALYFCASSVGYRAEAFFGQGTRLTVV.

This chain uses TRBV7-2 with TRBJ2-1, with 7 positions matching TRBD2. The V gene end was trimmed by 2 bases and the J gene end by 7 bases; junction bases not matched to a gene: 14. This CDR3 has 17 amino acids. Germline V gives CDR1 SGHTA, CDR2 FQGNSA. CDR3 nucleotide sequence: TGTGCCAGCAGCTTAAGGCTAGCGGAAGGCTCCAGTAATGAGCAGTTCTTC. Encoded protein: CASSLRLAEGSSNEQFF. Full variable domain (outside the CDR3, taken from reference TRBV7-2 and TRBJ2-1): GAGVSQSPSNKVTEKGKDVELRCDPISGHTALYWYRQSLGQGLEFLIYFQGNSAPDKSGLPSDRFSAERTGGSVSTLTIQRTQQEDSAVYLCASSLRLAEGSSNEQFFGPGTRLTVL.

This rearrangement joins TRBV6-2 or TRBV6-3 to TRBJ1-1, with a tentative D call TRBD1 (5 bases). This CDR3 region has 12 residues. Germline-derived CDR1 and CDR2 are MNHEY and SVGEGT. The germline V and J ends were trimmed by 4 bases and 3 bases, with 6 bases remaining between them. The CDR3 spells CASSWGYTEAFF. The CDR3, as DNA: TGTGCCAGCAGTTGGGGCTACACTGAAGCTTTCTTT.

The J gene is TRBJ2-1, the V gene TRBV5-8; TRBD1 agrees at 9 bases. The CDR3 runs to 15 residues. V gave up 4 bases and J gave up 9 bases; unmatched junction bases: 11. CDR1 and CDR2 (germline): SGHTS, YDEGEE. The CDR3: CASSMMGQGMFEQFF. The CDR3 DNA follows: TGTGCCAGCAGCATGATGGGACAGGGAATGTTTGAGCAGTTCTTC.

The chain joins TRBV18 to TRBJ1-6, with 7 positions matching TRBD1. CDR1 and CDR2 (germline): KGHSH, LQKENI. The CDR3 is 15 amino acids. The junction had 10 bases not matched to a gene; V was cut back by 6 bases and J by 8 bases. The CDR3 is CASSPRGTGDSPLHF. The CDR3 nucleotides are TGTGCCAGCTCCCCCCGGGGCACAGGGGATTCACCCCTCCACTTT.

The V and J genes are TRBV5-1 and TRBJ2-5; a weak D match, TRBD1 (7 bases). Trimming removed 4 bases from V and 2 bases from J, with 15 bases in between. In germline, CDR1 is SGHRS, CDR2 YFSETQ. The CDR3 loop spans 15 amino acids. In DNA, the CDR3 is TGCGCCAGCAGCGCGGGACAGATACCTCAAGAGACCCAGTACTTC. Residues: CASSAGQIPQETQYF. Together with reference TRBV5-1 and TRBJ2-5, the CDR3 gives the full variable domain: KAGVTQTPRYLIKTRGQQVTLSCSPISGHRSVSWYQQTPGQGLQFLFEYFSETQRNKGNFPGRFSGRQFSNSRSEMNVSTLELGDSALYLCASSAGQIPQETQYFGPGTRLLVL.

CDR3: CASSLTGGRGYGYTF. The CDR3 nucleotides are TGTGCCAGCAGTTTAACAGGGGGGCGCGGCTATGGCTACACCTTC. The chain is built from TRBV27 and TRBJ1-2; 8 bases map to TRBD1. The V gene's germline CDR1 is MNHEY and CDR2 SMNVEV (reference sequence). The CDR3 length is 15 residues. J was trimmed by 4 bases and V by 2 bases; bases with no gene match: 6.

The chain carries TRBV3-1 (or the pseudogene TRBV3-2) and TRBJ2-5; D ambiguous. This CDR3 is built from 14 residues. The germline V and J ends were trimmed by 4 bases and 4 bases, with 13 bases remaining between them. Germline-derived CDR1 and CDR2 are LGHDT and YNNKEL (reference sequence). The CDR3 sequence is CASSRDTYGETQYF. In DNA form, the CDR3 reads TGTGCCAGCAGCCGAGACACCTATGGAGAGACCCAGTACTTC.

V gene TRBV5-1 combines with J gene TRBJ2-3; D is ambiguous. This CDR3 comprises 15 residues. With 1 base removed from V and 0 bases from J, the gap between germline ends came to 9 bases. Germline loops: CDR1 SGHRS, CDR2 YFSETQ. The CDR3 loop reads CASSLRTMSTDTQYF. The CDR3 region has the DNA TGCGCCAGCAGCTTGAGGACGATGAGCACAGATACGCAGTATTTT.

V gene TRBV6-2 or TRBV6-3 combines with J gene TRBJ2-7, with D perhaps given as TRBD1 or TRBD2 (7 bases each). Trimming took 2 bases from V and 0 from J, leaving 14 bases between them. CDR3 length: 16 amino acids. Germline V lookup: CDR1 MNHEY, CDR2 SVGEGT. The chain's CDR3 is CASSYNPGGASYEQYF. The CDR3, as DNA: TGTGCCAGCAGTTACAACCCAGGGGGGGCCTCCTACGAGCAGTACTTC.

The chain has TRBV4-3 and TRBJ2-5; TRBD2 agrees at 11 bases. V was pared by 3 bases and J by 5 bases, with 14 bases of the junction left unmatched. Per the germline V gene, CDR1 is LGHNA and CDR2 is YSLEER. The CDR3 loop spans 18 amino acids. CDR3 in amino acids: CASSQGLADRRMGETQYF. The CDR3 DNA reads TGCGCCAGCAGCCAGGGACTAGCGGACCGGAGAATGGGGGAGACCCAGTACTTC.